The 16 T cell receptor beta chains given below trace back to one sample, sequenced in a study of blood T cell repertoires in COVID-19. Produced via immunoSEQ multiplex PCR; TCRdb's table is partial and in-frame only. This sample has roughly 120,000 clones, with about 90% found just once. The sample comprised peripheral blood. The receptors stem from a middle-aged man with COVID-19, enrolled during active disease.

The gene calls are TRBV7-3 and TRBJ2-1; weak D call: TRBD2 (6 bases). This CDR3 contains 15 residues. The V and J ends lost 5 bases and 7 bases respectively, with 18 bases between them. Germline CDR1 is SGHTA and CDR2 is FQGTGA. CDR3 DNA: TGTGCCAGCAGCCCCCTATTGGGAGGTGTAAATGAGCAGTTCTTC. The encoded protein is CASSPLLGGVNEQFF.

This sequence joins TRBV18 and TRBJ1-4, with 8 bases identical to TRBD1. CDR3 length: 14 amino acids. V trimming: 2 bases; J trimming: 7 bases; junction bases outside the gene matches: 3. Germline loops: CDR1 KGHSH, CDR2 LQKENI. This chain's CDR3 is CASSPDRGREKLFF. The CDR3 region has the DNA TGTGCCAGCTCACCAGACAGGGGTCGTGAAAAACTGTTTTTT.

The chain employs TRBV5-1 and TRBJ2-6; TRBD1 is a possible D gene (5 bases). V was pared by 5 bases and J by 0 bases, with 9 bases between. Germline lookup yields CDR1 SGHRS and CDR2 YFSETQ. This CDR3 has 15 residues. The DNA for the CDR3 is TGCGCCAGCAGAGACAGAAACTCTGGGGCCAACGTCCTGACTTTC. Amino acid sequence: CASRDRNSGANVLTF.

V usage is TRBV29-1 and J usage is TRBJ1-1; weak D call: TRBD1 (6 bases). This CDR3 has 15 residues. Germline assignment: CDR1 SQVTM and CDR2 ANQGSEA. The ends were cut back, 1 base at V and 1 base at J, with 13 bases in the middle. CDR3 nucleotide sequence: TGCAGCGTTGAAGGCAGGGGTAGGGCGAACACTGAAGCTTTCTTT. Encoded protein: CSVEGRGRANTEAFF.

The chain couples TRBV10-3 to TRBJ2-1; 12 nucleotides agree with TRBD2. V trimming: 6 bases; J trimming: 6 bases; junction bases outside the gene matches: 6. Germline loops: CDR1 ENHRY, CDR2 SYGVKD. The CDR3 length is 15 residues. Here the CDR3 DNA reads TGTGCCATCAGCTTGACTAGCGGGAGCTCCAATGAGCAGTTCTTC. Translating gives CAISLTSGSSNEQFF.

The chain couples TRBV28 to TRBJ1-2; TRBD1 agrees at 7 bases. Trimming took 4 bases from V and 6 from J; bases not matched to a gene: 14. The germline CDR1 and CDR2 sequences are MDHEN and SYDVKM. The CDR3 is 16 residues long. Here the CDR3 reads CASSSPWRGLGDGYTF. The CDR3 nucleotides read TGTGCCAGCAGTTCCCCCTGGAGGGGGCTAGGGGATGGCTACACCTTC.

This clone has just one count. The rearrangement uses TRBV4-1 and TRBJ2-5; D is possibly TRBD2 (6 bases). The CDR3 is made up of 17 amino acids. Trimming left V 4 bases short and J 0 bases short, with 18 bases between. Per the germline V gene, CDR1 is MGHRA and CDR2 is YSYEKL. CDR3 protein: CASSLAGTGSYQETQYF. The CDR3 DNA reads as TGCGCCAGCAGCCTCGCGGGGACGGGCAGTTACCAAGAGACCCAGTACTTC.

The chain is built from TRBV3-1 (or the pseudogene TRBV3-2) and TRBJ2-5; 9 nucleotides line up with TRBD2. V dropped 2 bases and J dropped 5; count of bases not matched to a gene: 12. In germline, CDR1 is LGHDT, CDR2 YNNKEL (reference sequence). The CDR3 consists of 17 residues. The CDR3 sequence: CASSQYGTSRDMETQYF. For the CDR3, the DNA is TGTGCCAGCAGCCAATACGGGACTAGCCGGGATATGGAGACCCAGTACTTC.

The V and J genes are TRBV28 and TRBJ1-6; TRBD1 might be the D (6 bases). This CDR3 is 15 amino acids long. Germline V lookup: CDR1 MDHEN, CDR2 SYDVKM. V was pared by 6 bases and J by 7 bases, with 16 bases between. CDR3 protein: CASRLAGGANSPLHF. The CDR3 coding sequence is TGTGCCAGCAGACTCGCGGGGGGGGCGAATTCACCCCTCCACTTT.

The rearrangement uses TRBV10-3 and TRBJ2-2, with D possibly being TRBD1 (6 bases). CDR1 ENHRY and CDR2 SYGVKD come from the germline V gene. Trimming removed 2 bases at V and 4 bases at J, with 17 bases between. There are 17 residues in the CDR3. CDR3 DNA sequence: TGTGCCATCAGTGAGGTTGGTAGGGGGAGCGGCACCGGGGAGCTGTTTTTT. This encodes CAISEVGRGSGTGELFF.

V gene TRBV4-3 combines with J gene TRBJ2-3, with no clear D. The CDR3 contains 15 residues. Between the trimmed V and J ends, which lost 1 base and 3 bases, there was a span of 11 bases. Germline CDR1 is LGHNA and CDR2 is YSLEER. CDR3 amino acids: CASSQGNGRTDTQYF. CDR3 nucleotides: TGCGCCAGCAGCCAAGGAAATGGGCGTACAGATACGCAGTATTTT.

The rearrangement links TRBV2 to TRBJ1-5; D remains unclear. The CDR3 contains 12 residues. Trimming removed 3 bases at V and 5 bases at J, with 5 bases between. Per the germline V gene, CDR1 is SNHLY and CDR2 is FYNNEI. The CDR3 protein is CASSEADQPQHF. The CDR3 DNA sequence: TGTGCCAGCAGTGAGGCTGATCAGCCCCAGCATTTT.

The V and J genes are TRBV24-1 and TRBJ2-1; 9 bases fit TRBD1. After removal of 4 bases from V and 3 bases from J, the junction contained 6 bases not matched to a gene. CDR1 and CDR2 from the germline V gene are KGHDR and SFDVKD. The CDR3 sequence is 16 residues long. The CDR3 region is CATSDNTGGDYNEQFF. CDR3 in DNA: TGTGCCACCAGTGACAACACAGGGGGCGACTACAATGAGCAGTTCTTC.

The chain carries TRBV24-1 and TRBJ2-7, with D perhaps TRBD2 (5 bases). The CDR3 is made up of 17 amino acids. Trimming took off 3 bases at V and 4 bases at J, with 21 bases between the two ends. Germline CDR1 reads KGHDR; CDR2 reads SFDVKD. The CDR3 loop is CATSDPRTVRRRYEQYV. CDR3 sequence (DNA): TGTGCCACCAGTGATCCCCGGACGGTGCGGAGGAGGTACGAGCAGTACGTC.

This chain joins TRBV4-3 and TRBJ2-3, with 7 bases fitting TRBD1. Germline V gene lookup returns CDR1 LGHNA and CDR2 YSLEER. The trim removed 4 bases at V and 5 bases at J, leaving 3 bases unmatched. CDR3 size: 13 residues. In DNA form, the CDR3 reads TGCGCCAGCAGCCTACGACAGGGAGATACGCAGTATTTT. It translates to CASSLRQGDTQYF.

The CDR3 reads CASRPLTSNTGELFF. CDR3 nucleotides: TGTGCCAGCAGACCCCTTACCAGTAACACCGGGGAGCTGTTTTTT. The chain couples TRBV13 to TRBJ2-2, with D unclear. The CDR3 contains 15 residues. Germline V gene sequence: CDR1 PRHDT, CDR2 FYEKMQ (reference sequence). The V gene lost 6 bases and the J gene lost 2 bases, with 13 bases spanning the gap.